This TCR beta chain was recovered during a study of OX40 agonist ivuxolimab in advanced cancers. Study as a whole: A mean age of around 66 years, range about 23 to 80, was recorded, and roughly 80% were male.

CDR1 is MGHRA and CDR2 is YSYEKL in the germline V gene. The CDR3 has 15 amino acids. V was pared by 0 bases and J by 6 bases, with 14 bases between. This clone has only one observation. Only in-frame clones appear in the TCRdb table, and some are missing; sequencing was by immunoSEQ multiplex PCR. Of 60,000 to 75,000 clones in the sample, 91% were seen once. Anyone with autoimmune disease history or systemic immunosuppression was excluded. The sample here was CD4+ or CD8+ T cells sorted from blood, taken in a trial of the OX40 agonist ivuxolimab. The genes are TRBV4-1 and TRBJ1-2; D gene unclear. The sequence came from an adult with an advanced solid tumor such as melanoma, head and neck, liver or kidney cancer. CDR3: CASSQDRKGSNGYTF. The CDR3 bases are TGCGCCAGCAGCCAAGATCGGAAGGGTAGTAATGGCTACACCTTC.